The table lists the clone carrying this T cell receptor (beta chain) with many counts. Unique molecular identifier tags were affixed to discrete cDNA molecules. TCRdb re-derived calls from the 5' RACE reads in MiXCR, one entry per CDR3 protein. The data show 17,000 or so distinct CDR3 sequences, with around 6% seen just once and more than 6.5% held by the top ten. V trimming: 8 bases; J trimming: 0 bases; junction bases outside the gene matches: 3. In germline, CDR1 is MNHEY, CDR2 SVGAGI. This CDR3 has 13 amino acids. This record comes from a study of early T cells in non-severe SARS-CoV-2 infection. Overall study context: RNA in bulk from unsorted whole blood was sequenced, and chains were unpaired.

The chain employs TRBV6-5 and TRBJ2-7, with 8 bases identical to TRBD1. The receptor's source is an adult who was a healthcare worker with PCR-confirmed SARS-CoV-2 infection or an uninfected control (not recorded which). The source material was whole blood, sampled at baseline. The CDR3 sequence: CASRTGNSYEQYF. CDR3 DNA sequence: TGTGCCAGCCGGACAGGGAACTCCTACGAGCAGTACTTC.